This T cell receptor (beta chain) was recovered during a study of shared clonotypes between healthy human individuals. Study conclusions and caveats: It was anticipated that sequencing depth would influence how many clonotypes donors shared. Generally, naive subsets came out with larger estimated richness than memory subsets.

CDR1 SGDLS and CDR2 YYNGEE come from the germline V gene. This CDR3 is 13 amino acids long. Trimming took off 1 base at V and 2 bases at J, with 4 bases between the two ends. Of note for this clone: Its specificity is not known.

Genomic DNA per cell subset filled all wells of several immunoSEQ plates. Here immunoSEQ multiplex PCR was the method, and the copy in TCRdb shows in-frame clones only, minus some. Altogether over 2 million clones are present, just under 95% being singletons, with the ten largest covering approximately 0.39%. V is TRBV9 and J is TRBJ1-3; D gene uncertain. The sequencing input was naive CD4+ T cells from PBMCs. Subset in this sample: CD45RA+ positively selected. The origin of this receptor is a man in his late teens or twenties in good health. Some clones in this sample may be carry-over from other donors' samples. The CDR3, as DNA: TGTGCCAGCAGCGTAAGCACTGGAAACACCATATATTTT. Translated: CASSVSTGNTIYF.